This TCR beta chain appears in the sequencing data of a study of blood T cell repertoires in COVID-19. Study-wide background: In each case, the material was cDNA or gDNA derived from T cells, B-cell-depleted T cells, or PBMCs.

Measured with immunoSEQ multiplex PCR; TCRdb has only the in-frame clones, and not every one. This sample has 150,000 to 200,000 clones, with approximately 93% found just once. Germline CDR1 reads KGHSH; CDR2 reads LQKENI. V dropped 4 bases and J dropped 5; count of bases not matched to a gene: 2. This CDR3 spans 13 amino acids. Sequenced input: peripheral blood. The rearrangement links TRBV18 to TRBJ2-1, with 7 positions matching TRBD1. The TCR comes from a woman between 55 and 75 years old with COVID-19, enrolled during active disease. This CDR3 is CASSLGTDNEQFF. CDR3 coding DNA: TGTGCCAGCTCACTAGGGACAGACAATGAGCAGTTCTTC.